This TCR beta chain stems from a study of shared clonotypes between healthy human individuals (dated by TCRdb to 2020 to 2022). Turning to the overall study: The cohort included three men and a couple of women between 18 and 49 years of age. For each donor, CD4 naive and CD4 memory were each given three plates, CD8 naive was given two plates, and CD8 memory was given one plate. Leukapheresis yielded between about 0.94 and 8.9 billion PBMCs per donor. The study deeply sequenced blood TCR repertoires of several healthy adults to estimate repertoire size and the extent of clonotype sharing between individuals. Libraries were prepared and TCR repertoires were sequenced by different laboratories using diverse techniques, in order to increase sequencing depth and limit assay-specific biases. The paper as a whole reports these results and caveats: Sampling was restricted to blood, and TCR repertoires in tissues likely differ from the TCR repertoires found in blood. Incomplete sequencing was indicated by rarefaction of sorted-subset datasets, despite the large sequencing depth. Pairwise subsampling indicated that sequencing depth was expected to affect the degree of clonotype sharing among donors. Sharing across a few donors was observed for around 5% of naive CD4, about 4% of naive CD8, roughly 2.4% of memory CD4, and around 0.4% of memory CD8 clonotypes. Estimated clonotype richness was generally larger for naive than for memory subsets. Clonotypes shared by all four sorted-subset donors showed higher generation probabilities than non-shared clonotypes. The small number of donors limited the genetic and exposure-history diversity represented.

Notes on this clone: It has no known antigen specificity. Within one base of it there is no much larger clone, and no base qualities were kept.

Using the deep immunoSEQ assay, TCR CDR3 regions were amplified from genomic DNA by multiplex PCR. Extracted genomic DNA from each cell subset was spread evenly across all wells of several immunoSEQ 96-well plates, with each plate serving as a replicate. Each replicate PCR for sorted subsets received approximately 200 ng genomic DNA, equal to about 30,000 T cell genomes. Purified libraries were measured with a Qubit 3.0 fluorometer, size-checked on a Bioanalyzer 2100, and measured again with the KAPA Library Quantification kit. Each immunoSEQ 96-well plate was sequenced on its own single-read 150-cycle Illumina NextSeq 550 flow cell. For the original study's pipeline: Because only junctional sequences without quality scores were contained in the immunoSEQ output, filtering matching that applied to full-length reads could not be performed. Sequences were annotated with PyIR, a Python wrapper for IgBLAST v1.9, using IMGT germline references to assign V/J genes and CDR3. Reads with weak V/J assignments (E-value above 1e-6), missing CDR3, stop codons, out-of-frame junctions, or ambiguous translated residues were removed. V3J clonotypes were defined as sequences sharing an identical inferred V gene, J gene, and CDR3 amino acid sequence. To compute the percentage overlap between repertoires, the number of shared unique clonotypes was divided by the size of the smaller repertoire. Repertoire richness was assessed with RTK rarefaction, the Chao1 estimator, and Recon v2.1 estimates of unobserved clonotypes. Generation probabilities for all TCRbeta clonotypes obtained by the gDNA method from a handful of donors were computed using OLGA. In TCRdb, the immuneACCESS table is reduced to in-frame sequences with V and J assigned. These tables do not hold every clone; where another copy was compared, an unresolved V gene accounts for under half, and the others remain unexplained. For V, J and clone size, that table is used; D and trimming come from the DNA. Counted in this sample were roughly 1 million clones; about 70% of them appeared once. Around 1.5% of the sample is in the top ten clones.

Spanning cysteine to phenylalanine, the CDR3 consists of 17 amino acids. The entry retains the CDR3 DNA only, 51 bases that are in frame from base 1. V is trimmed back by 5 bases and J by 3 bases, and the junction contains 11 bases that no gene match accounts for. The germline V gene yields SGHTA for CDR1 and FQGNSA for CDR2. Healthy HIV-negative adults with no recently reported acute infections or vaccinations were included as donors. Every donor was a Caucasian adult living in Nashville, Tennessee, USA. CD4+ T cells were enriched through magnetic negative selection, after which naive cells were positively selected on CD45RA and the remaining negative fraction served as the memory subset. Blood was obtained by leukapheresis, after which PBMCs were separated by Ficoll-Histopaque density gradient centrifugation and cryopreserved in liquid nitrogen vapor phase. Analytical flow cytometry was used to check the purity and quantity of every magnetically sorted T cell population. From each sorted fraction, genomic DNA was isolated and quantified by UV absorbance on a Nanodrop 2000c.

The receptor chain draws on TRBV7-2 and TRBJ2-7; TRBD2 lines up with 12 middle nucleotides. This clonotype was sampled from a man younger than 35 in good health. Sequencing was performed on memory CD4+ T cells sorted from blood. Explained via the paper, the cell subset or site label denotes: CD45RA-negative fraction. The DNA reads TGTGCCAGCAGCAGGGGGCTAGCGGGAGGGCGGGGCTACGAGCAGTACTTC. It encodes CASSRGLAGGRGYEQYF.